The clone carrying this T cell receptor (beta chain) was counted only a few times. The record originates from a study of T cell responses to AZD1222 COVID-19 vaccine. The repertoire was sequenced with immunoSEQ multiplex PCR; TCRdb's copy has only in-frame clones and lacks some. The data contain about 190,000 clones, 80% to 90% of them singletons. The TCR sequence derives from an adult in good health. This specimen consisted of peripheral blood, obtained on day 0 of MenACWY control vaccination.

CDR3 bases: TGTGCCAGCAGCTTCGGGGACAGCTCTGGGGCCAACGTCCTGACTTTC. The encoded protein is CASSFGDSSGANVLTF. V usage is TRBV11-3 and J usage is TRBJ2-6, with 7 nucleotides matching TRBD1. This CDR3 comprises 16 residues. CDR1 and CDR2 (germline): SGHNT, YENEEA. V lost 3 bases, J lost 0 bases, and 2 bases stayed unmatched.